This T cell receptor beta chain was retrieved from a study of T cell repertoires in cytomegalovirus infection. Study-level information: CMV epitopes used comprised recently identified HLA-C-restricted ones and well-studied HLA-B-restricted ones. Carrying CMV and the relevant HLA type showed in public TCR beta signatures. Study observations and caveats: Carriage of CMV together with the relevant HLA was identifiable through cumulative public TCR beta family frequency. Dominating the ex vivo response were TCR beta clonotypes that were CMV-specific and HLA-C-restricted.

A single record per CDR3 protein comes from TCRdb applying MiXCR to the reads. The sample lists 380,000 or so distinct CDR3 sequences, nearly 35% occurring once. Germline CDR1 is KGHSH and CDR2 is LQKENI. V lost 3 bases to trimming and J lost 11 bases, with 13 bases between them. The CDR3 totals 12 residues. A remark on this clonotype: Its antigen is unknown.

Sequenced here: cultured PBMCs, sampled from culture after CMV antigen stimulation. This sequence originates from a human donor in good health (CMV status not recorded). Some clones in this sample may be carry-over from other donors' samples. The rearrangement links TRBV18 to TRBJ1-1; maybe TRBD1 (5 bases). The CDR3 reads CASSPDTGAAFF. CDR3 bases: TGTGCCAGCTCACCGGACACAGGAGCCGCTTTCTTT.